Listed here are 18 T cell receptor beta chains from one sample, sequenced in a study of T-cell reconstitution after alpha-beta-depleted transplantation in children. The TCRbeta library was prepared with unique molecular identifiers. Each CDR3 protein gets one entry after TCRdb re-called the PCR reads with MiXCR. Of 350,000 to 500,000 distinct CDR3 sequences listed, approximately 41% are singletons. The sequencing used PBMCs, collected before TCRalphabeta/CD19-depleted stem cell transplant. These receptors came from a girl aged 2 to 9 with aplastic anemia, due to receive a stem cell transplant.

This chain uses TRBV7-2 with TRBJ2-5; tentatively, D is TRBD1 or TRBD2 (5 bases each). In germline, CDR1 is SGHTA, CDR2 FQGNSA. The V end lost 7 bases, the J end lost 7 bases, and 22 bases lay between the germline ends. The CDR3 has 15 amino acids. CDR3 bases: TGTGCCAGCAAATCTGGGGACCTCCTTGGTGGGACCCAGTACTTC. It encodes CASKSGDLLGGTQYF.

The table lists this clonotype with a few counts. The chain combines TRBV3-1 with TRBJ2-5; D call uncertain. CDR3 length: 14 amino acids. Germline V gene sequence: CDR1 LGHDT, CDR2 YNNKEL (reference sequence). V was cut by 2 bases and J by 5 bases, with 12 bases left in between. Here the CDR3 DNA reads TGTGCCAGCAGCCAATGGCTAGTCCTGGAGACCCAGTACTTC. It encodes CASSQWLVLETQYF.

The chain combines TRBV20-1 with TRBJ2-7; 7 bases agree with TRBD1. This CDR3 spans 11 amino acids. The V gene's germline CDR1 is DFQATT and CDR2 SNEGSKA (reference sequence). V shed 6 bases and J 6 bases; nucleotides not matched to a gene: 5. CDR3 sequence reads: CSAPRGREQYF. For the CDR3, the DNA is TGCAGTGCCCCGAGGGGGCGCGAGCAGTACTTC.

At least ten counts were recorded for this clonotype. This chain links TRBV28 with TRBJ2-7; D is unclear. From germline, CDR1 is MDHEN and CDR2 SYDVKM. The V gene lost 5 bases and the J gene lost 6 bases, with 17 bases spanning the gap. CDR3 length: 14 amino acids. For the CDR3, the DNA is TGTGCCAGCAGTGGACGGAAAAAATTGGGCGAGCAGTACTTC. Translated, it gives CASSGRKKLGEQYF.

This sequence joins TRBV20-1 and TRBJ2-5; 7 bases align to TRBD1. Per germline, CDR1 DFQATT and CDR2 SNEGSKA (reference sequence). The CDR3 extends over 12 amino acids. V gave up 6 bases and J gave up 4 bases; unmatched junction bases: 5. The CDR3 sequence: CSATAGGETQYF. In nucleotides, the CDR3 is TGCAGTGCCACTGCAGGGGGAGAGACCCAGTACTTC.

The gene calls are TRBV10-3 and TRBJ1-5, with D possibly TRBD1 on 6 matching bases. This CDR3 has 13 amino acids. V shed 10 bases and J shed 1 base, with 11 bases lying between them. The germline gives CDR1 ENHRY, CDR2 SYGVKD. The CDR3 sequence is CATQDSSNQPQHF. Written as DNA, the CDR3 is TGTGCCACCCAGGACAGCAGCAATCAGCCCCAGCATTTT.

A few counts support this clonotype. The chain carries TRBV28 and TRBJ1-1; 7 positions match TRBD1. V shed 5 bases and J 5 bases; nucleotides not matched to a gene: 11. The V gene's germline CDR1 is MDHEN and CDR2 SYDVKM. The CDR3 spans 15 residues. CDR3 residues: CASSPPGAGGTEAFF. The CDR3 DNA follows: TGTGCCAGCAGTCCACCGGGGGCAGGGGGTACTGAAGCTTTCTTT.

This clonotype was counted at least ten times. The V call is TRBV14, the J call TRBJ1-1; no clear D gene. The CDR3 has 13 amino acids. V lost 1 base and J lost 1, with 4 bases in between. Germline V lookup: CDR1 SGHDN, CDR2 FVKESK. CDR3 residues: CASSQVRNTEAFF. Written as DNA, the CDR3 is TGTGCCAGCAGCCAAGTTAGGAACACTGAAGCTTTCTTT.

V and J are TRBV11-2 and TRBJ1-1, with 10 nucleotides matching TRBD1. This CDR3 spans 14 amino acids. Germline CDR1 and CDR2: SGHAT and FQNNGV. V lost 5 bases and J lost 5; bases outside the gene matches: 5. CDR3 DNA: TGTGCCAGCAGCCGGGACAGGGGTATGACTGAAGCTTTCTTT. Translation gives CASSRDRGMTEAFF. The full variable domain, rest sourced from reference TRBV11-2 and TRBJ1-1, is EAGVAQSPRYKIIEKRQSVAFWCNPISGHATLYWYQQILGQGPKLLIQFQNNGVVDDSQLPKDRFSAERLKGVDSTLKIQPAKLEDSAVYLCASSRDRGMTEAFFGQGTRLTVV.

The gene calls are TRBV27 and TRBJ1-1; weak D call: TRBD1 (5 bases). The CDR3 has 15 amino acids. Germline-derived CDR1 and CDR2 are MNHEY and SMNVEV (reference sequence). Trimming took 1 base from V and 3 from J, leaving 12 bases between them. The CDR3 DNA reads TGTGCCAGCAGTTTATTCGGGGGGGTCTACACTGAAGCTTTCTTT. Protein: CASSLFGGVYTEAFF.

The gene calls are TRBV7-8 and TRBJ1-1, with D unclear. The CDR3 contains 18 residues. The germline V gene has CDR1 SGHVS and CDR2 FQNEAQ. Trimming took 2 bases from V and 4 from J, leaving 23 bases between them. The CDR3 coding sequence is TGTGCCAGCAGCTTACAGAGAGGGCTGGGCAGCTTAGGCACTGAAGCTTTCTTT. Amino acid sequence: CASSLQRGLGSLGTEAFF.

The gene calls are TRBV11-2 and TRBJ2-7; TRBD1 matches 12 bases. The CDR3 contains 20 residues. Germline assignment: CDR1 SGHAT and CDR2 FQNNGV. Trimming took 5 bases from V and 1 from J; bases not matched to a gene: 18. The CDR3 DNA reads as TGTGCCAGCAGCCCCCTGAGGCGGGACAGGGGGCGGTTGCCATCCTACGAGCAGTACTTC. Translated: CASSPLRRDRGRLPSYEQYF.

The chain carries TRBV15 and TRBJ1-5, with 7 nucleotides matching TRBD1. In germline, CDR1 is LNHNV, CDR2 YYDKDF (reference sequence). The CDR3 has 15 residues. Trimming cost V 3 bases and J 4 bases; bases outside gene matches: 6. CDR3 DNA sequence: TGTGCCACCAGCAGCTTGACAGGGAATAATCAGCCCCAGCATTTT. Encoded protein: CATSSLTGNNQPQHF.

V gene TRBV20-1 combines with J gene TRBJ2-3; D perhaps matches TRBD2 (5 bases). This CDR3 region has 17 residues. Trimming left V 5 bases short and J 0 bases short, with 21 bases between. The germline V gene encodes CDR1 DFQATT and CDR2 SNEGSKA (reference sequence). The chain's CDR3 is CSAGHTAASPSTDTQYF. CDR3 bases: TGCAGTGCTGGCCACACCGCCGCTAGCCCTAGCACAGATACGCAGTATTTT.

The chain employs TRBV10-1 and TRBJ1-2; maybe TRBD1 (5 bases). The germline V gene encodes CDR1 WNHNN and CDR2 SYGVQD (reference sequence). This CDR3 has 14 residues. V gave up 6 bases and J gave up 5 bases, with 16 bases separating them. This CDR3 is CASSPWGGTYGYTF. The DNA of the CDR3 is TGCGCCAGCAGCCCCTGGGGGGGAACATATGGCTACACCTTC.

This clonotype was found many times. The chain couples TRBV2 to TRBJ2-7, with a possible D match to TRBD1 (6 bases). Trimming took 11 bases from V and 7 from J, leaving 21 bases between them. CDR1 is SNHLY and CDR2 is FYNNEI in the germline V gene. The CDR3 has 13 residues. CDR3 coding DNA: TGTGCCTACGGCACAGGGTTTTCAAGTGAGCAGTACTTC. This encodes CAYGTGFSSEQYF.

Only one count was recorded for this clonotype. At one end, the junction sequence differs from germline, possibly due to a read error. V gene TRBV7-3 combines with J gene TRBJ2-1; D is ambiguous. The CDR3 covers 13 residues. In germline, CDR1 is SGHTA, CDR2 FQGTGA. The DNA for the CDR3 is TGTGGCAGCAGCTTAAATAGAGGCGGTGAGCAGTTCTTC. This codes for CGSSLNRGGEQFF.

The V gene is TRBV5-1, the J gene TRBJ2-3, with 13 bases aligning to TRBD2. The CDR3 sequence is 15 residues long. Trimming removed 4 bases from V and 6 bases from J; junction bases left unmatched: 5. The germline gives CDR1 SGHRS, CDR2 YFSETQ. CDR3 sequence (DNA): TGCGCCAGCAGCAACCCGACTAGCGGGGGGGATACGCAGTATTTT. Protein: CASSNPTSGGDTQYF.